Given below is one TCR beta chain in context. Per the study methods: By means of reference gene primer amplification, nucleated cell counts were estimated. Method: immunoSEQ multiplex PCR; TCRdb's copy keeps in-frame clones and lacks some. V and J calls and clone size are copied from that table; D and trimming were computed from the DNA. Of over 250,000 clones listed, about 89% were seen once; the top ten hold over 7.5%. The data stem from a study of blood T cell repertoires in COVID-19. The CDR3 is 16 residues long. Trimming took 0 bases from V and 2 from J, leaving 9 bases between them. Germline-derived CDR1 and CDR2 are SGHRS and YFSETQ.

V gene TRBV5-1 combines with J gene TRBJ1-6; D not certain. Specimen: peripheral blood. This receptor was taken from a man between 35 and 55 years old who had recovered from COVID-19. This chain's CDR3 is CASSLEGLAYNSPLHF. The CDR3 DNA sequence: TGCGCCAGCAGCTTGGAAGGCCTAGCCTATAATTCACCCCTCCACTTT. Supplemented by reference TRBV5-1 and TRBJ1-6, the full variable domain reads KAGVTQTPRYLIKTRGQQVTLSCSPISGHRSVSWYQQTPGQGLQFLFEYFSETQRNKGNFPGRFSGRQFSNSRSEMNVSTLELGDSALYLCASSLEGLAYNSPLHFGNGTRLTVT.